The 27 T cell receptor beta chains listed next were all sequenced from one sample in a study of OX40 agonist ivuxolimab in advanced cancers. Library construction relied on the immunoSEQ multiplex PCR assay. TCRdb obtained this table from immuneACCESS and retained in-frame rearrangements with V and J assigned. These tables miss some clones; where compared with another copy, unresolved V genes account for less than half of the shortfall, and the remainder is unexplained. For this sample there are some 50,000 clones; around 78% appear just once. The ten largest clones represent around 3.3% of the sample. Sequenced here: CD4+ or CD8+ T cells sorted from blood, sampled in a trial of the OX40 agonist ivuxolimab. These receptor sequences come from an adult with an advanced solid tumor such as melanoma, head and neck, liver or kidney cancer.

V and J are TRBV29-1 and TRBJ2-3; 11 nucleotides match TRBD1. The CDR3 spans 14 residues. Trimming at V came to 4 bases and at J to 5 bases, leaving 5 bases not matched to a gene. Per the germline V gene, CDR1 is SQVTM and CDR2 is ANQGSEA. The CDR3 nucleotides are TGCAGCGTTGCCCGGGACAGGGGGTTAGATACGCAGTATTTT. Encoded protein: CSVARDRGLDTQYF.

This clone was detected only a few times. The V call is TRBV11-1, the J call TRBJ1-6, with D possibly TRBD1 on 5 matching bases. Trimming removed 4 bases from V and 7 bases from J, with 11 bases in between. The CDR3 totals 14 residues. Germline values: CDR1 SGHAT, CDR2 FQDESV (reference sequence). The CDR3: CASSSGLPNSPLHF. As DNA, the CDR3 is TGTGCCAGCAGCTCGGGACTGCCGAATTCACCCCTCCACTTT.

In nucleotides, the CDR3 is TGTGCCAGTTCGCAAAACAACTATAGGGGCACCGGGGAGCTGTTTTTT. Translation: CASSQNNYRGTGELFF. This chain connects TRBV14 to TRBJ2-2; TRBD1 is a possible D gene (5 bases). Looked up from germline, CDR1 is SGHDN and CDR2 is FVKESK. Trimming removed 9 bases at V and 4 bases at J, with 21 bases between. The CDR3 runs 16 residues.

This chain connects TRBV19 to TRBJ1-2; D uncertain. V lost 7 bases to trimming and J lost 4 bases, with 13 bases between them. Germline V gene sequence: CDR1 LNHDA, CDR2 SQIVND (reference sequence). The CDR3 runs to 13 residues. The chain's CDR3 is CASTSGRSYGYTF. The CDR3 DNA is TGTGCCAGTACCTCTGGACGGTCCTATGGCTACACCTTC.

This chain links TRBV18 with TRBJ2-2; D is unclear. The CDR3 totals 14 residues. V lost 2 bases and J 4 bases, leaving 8 bases between the germline ends. Germline CDR1 KGHSH, CDR2 LQKENI. The CDR3 loop is CASSPGVATGELFF. The CDR3 region has the DNA TGTGCCAGCTCACCAGGGGTGGCCACCGGGGAGCTGTTTTTT.

The rearrangement links TRBV25-1 to TRBJ1-4, with no clear D. There are 14 residues in the CDR3. The germline V gene has CDR1 MGHDK and CDR2 SYGVNS. V gave up 3 bases and J gave up 5 bases, with 10 bases separating them. The CDR3 DNA follows: TGTGCCAGCAGTGATTCGCTGGGGAATGAAAAACTGTTTTTT. Encoded protein: CASSDSLGNEKLFF.

This chain connects TRBV19 to TRBJ1-1; 9 bases are a match to TRBD1. Germline CDR1 is LNHDA and CDR2 is SQIVND (reference sequence). This CDR3 has 15 amino acids. With V trimmed by 5 bases and J by 0 bases, 4 bases remained unmatched. This chain's CDR3 is CASSPRTGVNTEAFF. The CDR3 DNA reads as TGTGCCAGTAGTCCAAGGACAGGGGTGAACACTGAAGCTTTCTTT.

The V and J genes are TRBV5-6 and TRBJ1-6; no definite D call. Trimming cost V 2 bases and J 4 bases, with 7 bases left between them. CDR1 and CDR2 (germline): SGHDT, YYEEEE. The CDR3 contains 14 residues. CDR3 DNA: TGTGCCAGCAGCTTCGTGACTTATAATTCACCCCTCCACTTT. Its protein product is CASSFVTYNSPLHF.

This clone has a handful of counts. V gene TRBV2 combines with J gene TRBJ1-4; D remains ambiguous. Looked up from germline, CDR1 is SNHLY and CDR2 is FYNNEI. The CDR3 sequence is 10 residues long. V was clipped by 3 bases and J by 12 bases, with 5 bases between them. The DNA of the CDR3 is TGTGCCAGCAGTGACCGGGAACTGTTTTTT. Translation: CASSDRELFF.

This chain links TRBV7-9 with TRBJ2-5; D not certain. Germline-derived CDR1 and CDR2 are SEHNR and FQNEAQ (reference sequence). Deletions cut 6 bases from V and 1 base from J, with 12 bases between. The CDR3 spans 14 residues. The CDR3 loop is CASRPGRFQETQYF. Here the CDR3 DNA reads TGTGCCAGCAGACCCGGACGTTTCCAAGAGACCCAGTACTTC.

V usage is TRBV6-5 and J usage is TRBJ1-4, with TRBD1 matching over 7 bases. V shed 4 bases, J shed 5 bases, and the junction held 10 bases outside the gene matches. This CDR3 region has 16 residues. The germline V gene encodes CDR1 MNHEY and CDR2 SVGAGI. The CDR3 DNA sequence: TGTGCCAGCAGTTGGGGGGGAGGGGGCCCGAATGAAAAACTGTTTTTT. Its translation is CASSWGGGGPNEKLFF.

The CDR3 nucleotides read TGTGCCAGCAGTGAATTAATCACGTCTAACTATGGCTACACCTTC. It specifies CASSELITSNYGYTF. The rearrangement joins TRBV2 to TRBJ1-2, with D hard to call. Germline V CDR1 and CDR2: SNHLY, FYNNEI. There are 15 residues in the CDR3. With 2 bases removed from V and 0 bases from J, the gap between germline ends came to 10 bases.

V and J are TRBV10-3 and TRBJ1-2; the D gene is possibly TRBD1 (6 bases). The V gene's germline CDR1 is ENHRY and CDR2 SYGVKD. The CDR3 runs 16 residues. V lost 6 bases and J 0 bases, leaving 17 bases between the germline ends. In nucleotides, the CDR3 is TGTGCCATCAGATCGACTACGGGGGCCACTAACTATGGCTACACCTTC. Amino acid sequence: CAIRSTTGATNYGYTF.

This clone has only a few counts. The rearrangement links TRBV7-8 to TRBJ1-1; TRBD1 is a possible D gene (5 bases). The CDR3 spans 16 residues. Trimming cost V 5 bases and J 10 bases, with 26 bases left between them. CDR1 is SGHVS, CDR2 FQNEAQ, per germline. The CDR3 sequence: CASSRDRGAPDGGAFF. Written as DNA, the CDR3 is TGTGCCAGCAGCCGTGACCGGGGCGCGCCCGATGGGGGAGCTTTCTTT.

This clone was counted a single time. V usage is TRBV11-3 and J usage is TRBJ2-5; perhaps D is TRBD1 or TRBD2 (6 bases each). V was clipped by 2 bases and J by 4 bases, with 14 bases between them. The germline gives CDR1 SGHNT, CDR2 YENEEA. The CDR3 consists of 15 residues. CDR3 in amino acids: CASSLSWGAGETQYF. The CDR3 DNA sequence: TGTGCCAGCAGCTTATCGTGGGGGGCGGGAGAGACCCAGTACTTC.

This chain connects TRBV15 to TRBJ2-2; 10 nucleotides align to TRBD2. J lost 4 bases, V lost 1 base, and 6 bases had no gene match. Germline lookup yields CDR1 LNHNV and CDR2 YYDKDF (reference sequence). The CDR3 runs 17 residues. The CDR3 reads CATSRVPGTSATGELFF. For the CDR3, the DNA is TGTGCCACCAGCAGAGTCCCCGGGACTAGCGCCACCGGGGAGCTGTTTTTT.

Only one count was recorded for this clone. This sequence joins TRBV28 and TRBJ2-7, with 12 bases lining up with TRBD1. The length of the CDR3 is 15 residues. J was trimmed by 5 bases and V by 4 bases; bases with no gene match: 6. CDR1 MDHEN and CDR2 SYDVKM come from the germline V gene. CDR3 coding DNA: TGTGCCAGCAGTTCGTCCGGGACAGGGGGCCACGAGCAGTACTTC. Translating gives CASSSSGTGGHEQYF. Variable domain in full (rest from reference TRBV28 and TRBJ2-7): DVKVTQSSRYLVKRTGEKVFLECVQDMDHENMFWYRQDPGLGLRLIYFSYDVKMKEKGDIPEGYSVSREKKERFSLILESASTNQTSMYLCASSSSGTGGHEQYFGPGTRLTVT.

This clone was detected only a few times. The chain carries TRBV18 and TRBJ1-6; 9 bases line up with TRBD1. Germline V gene data show CDR1 as KGHSH and CDR2 as LQKENI. This CDR3 spans 16 amino acids. With V trimmed by 0 bases and J by 13 bases, 10 bases remained unmatched. CDR3 DNA sequence: TGTGCCAGCTCACCACCGATCGGGACAGGGACAGGGCCCCTCCACTTT. The encoded protein is CASSPPIGTGTGPLHF.

The chain couples TRBV11-2 to TRBJ2-2; D possibly matches TRBD1 or TRBD2 (5 bases each). V gave up 1 base and J gave up 2 bases, with 14 bases separating them. Looked up from germline, CDR1 is SGHAT and CDR2 is FQNNGV. The CDR3 has 17 amino acids. DNA of the CDR3: TGTGCCAGCAGCTTAGGTCCGGGGCGTGATAACACCGGGGAGCTGTTTTTT. This codes for CASSLGPGRDNTGELFF.

The rearrangement uses TRBV19 and TRBJ2-7; a weak D match, TRBD1 (7 bases). V lost 3 bases to trimming and J lost 3 bases, with 9 bases between them. This CDR3 region has 13 residues. Germline loops: CDR1 LNHDA, CDR2 SQIVND (reference sequence). In DNA, the CDR3 is TGTGCCAGTAGTATCCAGGGGGGCTACGAGCAGTACTTC. This encodes CASSIQGGYEQYF. Full variable domain (remainder filled in from reference TRBV19 and TRBJ2-7): DGGITQSPKYLFRKEGQNVTLSCEQNLNHDAMYWYRQDPGQGLRLIYYSQIVNDFQKGDIAEGYSVSREKKESFPLTVTSAQKNPTAFYLCASSIQGGYEQYFGPGTRLTVT.

The chain couples TRBV6-1 to TRBJ1-1; D is perhaps TRBD1 (6 bases). This CDR3 contains 15 residues. Germline-derived CDR1 and CDR2 are MNHNS and SASEGT. V lost 5 bases and J lost 2, with 15 bases in between. The CDR3 loop reads CASSTQGEGNTEAFF. The CDR3 nucleotides are TGTGCCAGCAGTACACAGGGTGAGGGCAACACTGAAGCTTTCTTT.

This clone showed up just a few times. This chain links TRBV5-4 with TRBJ2-7, with D unresolved. V shed 2 bases and J shed 1 base, with 7 bases lying between them. Germline CDR1 SGHNT, CDR2 YYREEE (reference sequence). The CDR3 sequence is 13 residues long. CDR3: CASSFQSSYEQYF. CDR3 sequence (DNA): TGTGCCAGCAGCTTTCAATCGTCCTACGAGCAGTACTTC.

CDR3 amino acids: CASSLAPGQETQYF. For the CDR3, the DNA is TGTGCCAGCAGCTTAGCACCGGGGCAAGAGACCCAGTACTTC. V and J are TRBV7-2 and TRBJ2-5; possible D gene TRBD2, 5 bases. Per germline, CDR1 SGHTA and CDR2 FQGNSA. The CDR3 extends over 14 amino acids. With 0 bases removed from V and 2 bases from J, the gap between germline ends came to 7 bases. Drawing the rest from reference TRBV7-2 and TRBJ2-5, the complete variable domain is GAGVSQSPSNKVTEKGKDVELRCDPISGHTALYWYRQSLGQGLEFLIYFQGNSAPDKSGLPSDRFSAERTGGSVSTLTIQRTQQEDSAVYLCASSLAPGQETQYFGPGTRLLVL.

This sequence joins TRBV28 and TRBJ1-2, with D possibly being TRBD1 (5 bases). Trimming pared 3 bases from V and 8 bases from J, leaving 16 bases between. Germline values: CDR1 MDHEN, CDR2 SYDVKM. The CDR3 sequence is 14 residues long. In nucleotides, the CDR3 is TGTGCCAGCAGTTTCTCCGACAGTATGAGGGGCTACACCTTC. Protein sequence: CASSFSDSMRGYTF.

The chain joins TRBV6-5 to TRBJ2-5; D call uncertain. Per germline, CDR1 MNHEY and CDR2 SVGAGI. V lost 5 bases, J lost 6 bases, and 10 bases lay in between. This CDR3 is built from 12 residues. The CDR3 DNA reads TGTGCCAGCAGTCCCCCCCGCCAGACCCAGTACTTC. It specifies CASSPPRQTQYF.

The chain recombines TRBV28 with TRBJ2-3, with 10 positions matching TRBD2. With 3 bases clipped from V and 4 bases from J, the junction kept 16 bases outside the gene matches. The CDR3 totals 19 residues. Germline values: CDR1 MDHEN, CDR2 SYDVKM. The CDR3, as DNA: TGTGCCAGCAGTTTCCTTACTAGCGGGGCTTTTGGGACAGCAGATACGCAGTATTTT. It yields the protein CASSFLTSGAFGTADTQYF. Full variable domain (remainder filled in from reference TRBV28 and TRBJ2-3): DVKVTQSSRYLVKRTGEKVFLECVQDMDHENMFWYRQDPGLGLRLIYFSYDVKMKEKGDIPEGYSVSREKKERFSLILESASTNQTSMYLCASSFLTSGAFGTADTQYFGPGTRLTVL.

This chain joins TRBV6-5 and TRBJ2-7; D unresolved. Germline assignment: CDR1 MNHEY and CDR2 SVGAGI. CDR3 length equals 11 residues. V gave up 6 bases and J gave up 4 bases, with 7 bases separating them. In DNA form, the CDR3 reads TGTGCCAGCAGCCAAAATTACGAGCAGTACTTC. Translation: CASSQNYEQYF.